Each of the 11 T cell receptor beta chains below was sequenced from the same sample in a study of blood T cell repertoires in COVID-19. Repertoires were generated with immunoSEQ multiplex PCR, while TCRdb's copy carries only in-frame clones and drops some. Of 250,000 to 300,000 clones listed, 80% to 90% were seen once; the top ten hold approximately 12%. Sequencing used peripheral blood. Receptors originate from a woman in her twenties or thirties with COVID-19, enrolled during active disease.

CDR3 sequence (DNA): TGCGCCAGCAGCTTGGTAGGGGGCGATTCTGGAAACACCATATATTTT. This encodes CASSLVGGDSGNTIYF. The rearrangement joins TRBV5-1 to TRBJ1-3; 7 bases map to TRBD1. The germline V gene encodes CDR1 SGHRS and CDR2 YFSETQ. V gave up 0 bases and J gave up 1 base; unmatched junction bases: 4. The CDR3 consists of 16 residues.

The rearrangement joins TRBV3-1 (or the pseudogene TRBV3-2) to TRBJ2-7, with a weak D call TRBD1 (5 bases). Trimming took 1 base from V and 9 from J, leaving 13 bases between them. Germline assignment: CDR1 LGHDT and CDR2 YNNKEL (reference sequence). This CDR3 is built from 13 residues. The CDR3 here is CASSQGGLGVQYF. For the CDR3, the DNA is TGTGCCAGCAGCCAAGGGGGTCTAGGGGTGCAGTACTTC.

This clone is a singleton in its sample. The chain joins TRBV7-8 to TRBJ2-5, with 12 bases lining up with TRBD2. Germline-derived CDR1 and CDR2 are SGHVS and FQNEAQ. V shed 2 bases and J 5 bases; nucleotides not matched to a gene: 12. The CDR3 totals 18 residues. CDR3: CASSLPRRLAGGKETQYF. As DNA, the CDR3 is TGTGCCAGCAGCTTACCCCGGAGGCTAGCGGGGGGGAAGGAGACCCAGTACTTC.

The chain employs TRBV14 and TRBJ1-5; D uncertain. The CDR3 is made up of 15 amino acids. Germline values: CDR1 SGHDN, CDR2 FVKESK. Trimming cost V 4 bases and J 0 bases, with 10 bases left between them. As DNA, the CDR3 is TGTGCCAGCAGCCTTTCGTCGGGTAGCAATCAGCCCCAGCATTTT. As protein: CASSLSSGSNQPQHF.

The chain recombines TRBV29-1 with TRBJ1-1, with 9 bases lining up with TRBD1. Germline CDR1 is SQVTM and CDR2 is ANQGSEA. This CDR3 contains 11 residues. Trimming took 5 bases from V and 11 from J; bases not matched to a gene: 6. Here the CDR3 DNA reads TGCAGCGTTCCGGACAGGGGATGGGCTTTCTTT. Translated, it gives CSVPDRGWAFF.

The genes are TRBV28 and TRBJ2-5, with 8 bases identical to TRBD1. The germline CDR1 and CDR2 sequences are MDHEN and SYDVKM. CDR3 length: 14 amino acids. The V gene end was trimmed by 4 bases and the J gene end by 5 bases; junction bases not matched to a gene: 6. CDR3 protein: CASSSHRGLETQYF. CDR3 nucleotides: TGTGCCAGCAGTTCCCACAGGGGGTTGGAGACCCAGTACTTC.

The chain links TRBV10-1 to TRBJ2-7; possible D gene TRBD1, 5 bases. V was trimmed by 8 bases and J by 0 bases, leaving 11 bases between them. CDR1 and CDR2 from the germline V gene are WNHNN and SYGVQD (reference sequence). The CDR3 runs 13 residues. The CDR3 sequence: CASRPDTSYEQYF. CDR3 nucleotides: TGCGCCAGCCGCCCGGACACCTCCTACGAGCAGTACTTC.

J is TRBJ2-1 and V is TRBV7-8, with D possibly being TRBD1 (5 bases). With 1 base removed from V and 4 bases from J, the gap between germline ends came to 11 bases. Germline V gene sequence: CDR1 SGHVS, CDR2 FQNEAQ. This CDR3 is built from 15 residues. The CDR3 DNA is TGTGCCAGCAGCTTAGGCAGGGTCCGATACAATGAGCAGTTCTTC. This codes for CASSLGRVRYNEQFF. Drawing the rest from reference TRBV7-8 and TRBJ2-1, the complete variable domain is GAGVSQSPRYKVAKRGQDVALRCDPISGHVSLFWYQQALGQGPEFLTYFQNEAQLDKSGLPSDRFFAERPEGSVSTLKIQRTQQEDSAVYLCASSLGRVRYNEQFFGPGTRLTVL.

The rearrangement links TRBV6-5 to TRBJ1-2; 7 bases line up with TRBD1. Germline loops: CDR1 MNHEY, CDR2 SVGAGI. The CDR3 loop spans 13 amino acids. V dropped 6 bases and J dropped 7; count of bases not matched to a gene: 8. CDR3 coding DNA: TGTGCCAGCAGAAAGGGGACAGCCCTTGGCTACACCTTC. Translated: CASRKGTALGYTF.

The genes are TRBV2 and TRBJ1-1; the D gene is possibly TRBD1 (5 bases). Germline loops: CDR1 SNHLY, CDR2 FYNNEI. The CDR3 totals 14 residues. The V end was cut by 5 bases, the J end by 3 bases, with 13 bases between. The CDR3 coding sequence is TGTGCCAGCAGTACTGGACGGGGGTACACTGAAGCTTTCTTT. It yields the protein CASSTGRGYTEAFF.

The CDR3 spells CASSYSGLATNEKLFF. CDR3 nucleotides: TGTGCCAGCAGTTACTCGGGGCTTGCAACTAATGAAAAACTGTTTTTT. The gene calls are TRBV6-6 and TRBJ1-4, with D possibly matching TRBD1 (5 bases). Trimming took off 0 bases at V and 0 bases at J, with 8 bases between the two ends. CDR3 size: 16 residues. Germline CDR1 MNHNY, CDR2 SVGAGI (reference sequence).